This TCR beta chain was recovered during a study of early T cells in non-severe SARS-CoV-2 infection. Study context: With bulk RNA from unsorted whole blood as input, sequencing yielded unpaired chains.

Whole-study findings and limits: Matches to VDJdb favored anti-spike CD8 responses and missed private and CD4 specificities.

This clonotype has a count of ten or more. The antigen is not known. V dropped 1 base and J dropped 1 base, with 13 bases sitting between them. The germline V gene has CDR1 LNHDA and CDR2 SQIVND (reference sequence). The CDR3 consists of 16 residues. Molecules of cDNA were individually given unique molecular identifiers that were attached to them. TCRdb independently ran MiXCR on the 5' RACE reads; one entry per CDR3 protein. The sample gives about 34,000 distinct CDR3 sequences, 5% to 7% of which show up once; around 7% is in the top ten. This chain uses TRBV19 with TRBJ1-1; tentative D call: TRBD1 (5 bases). Sequenced input: whole blood. This receptor was identified in an adult who was a healthcare worker with PCR-confirmed SARS-CoV-2 infection or an uninfected control (not recorded which). CDR3 loop: CASSIGSNRWNTEAFF. In nucleotides, the CDR3 is TGTGCCAGTAGTATAGGGTCGAACAGGTGGAACACTGAAGCTTTCTTT.